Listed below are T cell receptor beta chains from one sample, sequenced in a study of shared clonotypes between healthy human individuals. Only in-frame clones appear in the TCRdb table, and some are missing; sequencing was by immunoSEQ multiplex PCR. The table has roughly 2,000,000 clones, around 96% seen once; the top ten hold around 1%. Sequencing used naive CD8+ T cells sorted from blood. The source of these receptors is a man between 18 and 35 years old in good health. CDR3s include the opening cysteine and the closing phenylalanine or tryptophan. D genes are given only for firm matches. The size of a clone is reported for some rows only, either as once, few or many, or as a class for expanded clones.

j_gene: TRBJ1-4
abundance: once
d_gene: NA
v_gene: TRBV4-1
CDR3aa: CASSQTGPQTTNEKLFF
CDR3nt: TGCGCCAGCAGCCAAACGGGCCCTCAGACAACTAATGAAAAACTGTTTTTT

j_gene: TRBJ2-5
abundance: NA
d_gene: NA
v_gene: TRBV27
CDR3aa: CASSPQTGRETQYF
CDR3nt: TGTGCCAGCAGTCCGCAGACAGGGAGGGAGACCCAGTACTTC

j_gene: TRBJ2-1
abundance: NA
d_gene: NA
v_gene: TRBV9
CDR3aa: CASSVETGGEQFF
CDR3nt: TGTGCCAGCAGCGTAGAGACTGGGGGGGAGCAGTTCTTC

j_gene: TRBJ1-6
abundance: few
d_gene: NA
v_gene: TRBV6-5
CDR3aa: CASNLGQSSNSPLHF
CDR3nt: TGTGCCAGCAACCTTGGACAGTCCTCAAATTCACCCCTCCACTTT

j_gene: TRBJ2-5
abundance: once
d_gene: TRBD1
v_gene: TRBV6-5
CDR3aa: CASSAGTGEQETQYF
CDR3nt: TGTGCCAGCAGTGCCGGGACAGGGGAGCAAGAGACCCAGTACTTC

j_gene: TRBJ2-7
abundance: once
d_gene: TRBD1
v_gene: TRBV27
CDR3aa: CASSLLGQPYEQYF
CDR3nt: TGTGCCAGCAGTTTATTGGGACAGCCCTACGAGCAGTACTTC

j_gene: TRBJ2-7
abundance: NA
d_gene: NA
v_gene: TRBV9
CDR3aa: CASSVVPGDEQYF
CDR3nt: TGTGCCAGCAGCGTAGTACCCGGTGACGAGCAGTACTTC

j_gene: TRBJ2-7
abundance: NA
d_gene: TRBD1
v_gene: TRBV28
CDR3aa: CASSLDRGIMYEQYF
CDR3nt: TGTGCCAGCAGCCTAGACAGGGGGATTATGTACGAGCAGTACTTC

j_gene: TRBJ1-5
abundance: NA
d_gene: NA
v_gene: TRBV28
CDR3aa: CASVLLGEGGPQHF
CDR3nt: TGTGCCAGCGTTCTTCTCGGGGAGGGGGGGCCCCAGCATTTT

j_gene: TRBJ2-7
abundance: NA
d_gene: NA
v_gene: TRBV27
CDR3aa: CASSLGQLGEQYF
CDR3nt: TGTGCCAGCAGTTTAGGACAGTTGGGAGAGCAGTACTTC

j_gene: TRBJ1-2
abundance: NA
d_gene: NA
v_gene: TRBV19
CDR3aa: CASSMRQGTLFGGYTF
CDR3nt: TGTGCCAGTAGTATGCGGCAGGGAACTCTATTCGGGGGCTACACCTTC

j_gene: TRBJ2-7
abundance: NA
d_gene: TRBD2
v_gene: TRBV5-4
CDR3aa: CASSSQLASEQYF
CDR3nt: TGTGCCAGCAGCTCCCAACTAGCGTCCGAGCAGTACTTC

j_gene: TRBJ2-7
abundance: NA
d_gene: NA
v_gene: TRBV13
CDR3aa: CASSIEGGSYEQYF
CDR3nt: TGTGCCAGCAGCATCGAGGGGGGCTCCTACGAGCAGTACTTC

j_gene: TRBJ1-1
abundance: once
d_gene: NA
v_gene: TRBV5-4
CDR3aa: CASSLVEDTEAFF
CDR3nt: TGTGCCAGCAGCTTGGTAGAGGACACTGAAGCTTTCTTT

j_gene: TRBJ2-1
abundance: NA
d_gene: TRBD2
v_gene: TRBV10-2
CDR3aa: CASSDRTSGSSYNEQFF
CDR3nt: TGCGCCAGCAGTGATCGAACTAGCGGGAGCTCCTACAATGAGCAGTTCTTC

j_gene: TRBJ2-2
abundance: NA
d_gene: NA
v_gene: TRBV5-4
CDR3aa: CASSPLQVQGAAGELFF
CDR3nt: TGTGCCAGCAGCCCCCTACAGGTACAGGGTGCCGCCGGGGAGCTGTTTTTT

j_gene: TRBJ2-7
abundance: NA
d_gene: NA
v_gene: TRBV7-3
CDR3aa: CASSFGGVSEQYF
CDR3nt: TGTGCCAGCAGCTTCGGGGGAGTTAGTGAGCAGTACTTC

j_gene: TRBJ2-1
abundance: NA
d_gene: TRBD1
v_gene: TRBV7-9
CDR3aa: CASSQPGQGFNEQFF
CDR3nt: TGTGCCAGCAGCCAACCAGGACAGGGATTCAATGAGCAGTTCTTC

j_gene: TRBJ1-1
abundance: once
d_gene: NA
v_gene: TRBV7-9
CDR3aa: CASSLSGATEAFF
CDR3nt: TGTGCCAGCAGCTTATCAGGGGCCACTGAAGCTTTCTTT

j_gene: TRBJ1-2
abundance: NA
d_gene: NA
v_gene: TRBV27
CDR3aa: CASAFLGSGYTF
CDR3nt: TGTGCCAGCGCTTTTCTGGGCTCCGGCTACACCTTC

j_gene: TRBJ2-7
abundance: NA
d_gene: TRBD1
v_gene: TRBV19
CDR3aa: CASSVGQGYEQYF
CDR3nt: TGTGCCAGTAGCGTGGGACAGGGCTACGAGCAGTACTTC

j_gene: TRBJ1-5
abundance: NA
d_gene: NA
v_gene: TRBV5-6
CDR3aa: CASSFLYSNQPQHF
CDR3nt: TGTGCCAGCAGCTTCCTGTATAGCAATCAGCCCCAGCATTTT

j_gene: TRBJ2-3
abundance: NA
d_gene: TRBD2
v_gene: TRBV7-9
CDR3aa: CASSSGLAVSTDTQYF
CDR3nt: TGTGCCAGCAGCTCCGGACTAGCGGTTAGCACAGATACGCAGTATTTT

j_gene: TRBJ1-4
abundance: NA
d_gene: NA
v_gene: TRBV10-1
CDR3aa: CAIRGGRSGPLNEKLFF
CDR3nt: TGCGCCATAAGGGGGGGGCGCAGTGGCCCCCTGAATGAAAAACTGTTTTTT

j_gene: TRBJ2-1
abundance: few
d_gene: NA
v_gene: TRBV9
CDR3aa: CASSVGGGNEQFF
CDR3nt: TGTGCCAGCAGCGTAGGAGGGGGCAATGAGCAGTTCTTC

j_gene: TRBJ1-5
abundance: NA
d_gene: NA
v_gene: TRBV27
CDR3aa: CASSPQGSDQPQHF
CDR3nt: TGTGCCAGCAGTCCACAGGGTAGTGATCAGCCCCAGCATTTT

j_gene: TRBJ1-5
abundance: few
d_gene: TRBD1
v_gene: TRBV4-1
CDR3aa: CASSQGTGDQPQHF
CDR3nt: TGCGCCAGCAGCCAAGGGACAGGGGATCAGCCCCAGCATTTT

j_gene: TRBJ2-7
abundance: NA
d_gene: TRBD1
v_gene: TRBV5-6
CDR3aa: CASSGRAGGVYEQYF
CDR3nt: TGTGCCAGCAGCGGAAGGGCAGGGGGCGTCTACGAGCAGTACTTC

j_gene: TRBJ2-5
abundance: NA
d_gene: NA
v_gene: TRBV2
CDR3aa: CASSEAAGGETQYF
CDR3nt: TGTGCCAGCAGTGAAGCCGCAGGGGGGGAGACCCAGTACTTC

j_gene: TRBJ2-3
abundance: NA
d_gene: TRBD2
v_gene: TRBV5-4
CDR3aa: CASSLGGGSTDTQYF
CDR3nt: TGTGCCAGCAGCTTGGGGGGAGGGAGCACAGATACGCAGTATTTT

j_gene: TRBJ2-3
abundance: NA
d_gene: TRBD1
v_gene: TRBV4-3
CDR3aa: CASSQDRTGARNTQYF
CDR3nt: TGCGCCAGCAGCCAAGACAGGACAGGGGCGCGCAATACGCAGTATTTT

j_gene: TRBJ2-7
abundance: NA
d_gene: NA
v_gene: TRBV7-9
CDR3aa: CASSLVDRYEQYF
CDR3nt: TGTGCCAGCAGCTTAGTCGATCGATACGAGCAGTACTTC

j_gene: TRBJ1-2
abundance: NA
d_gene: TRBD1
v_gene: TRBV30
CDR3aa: CAWRIPGQGHYGYTF
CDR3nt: TGTGCCTGGAGGATACCGGGACAGGGACACTATGGCTACACCTTC

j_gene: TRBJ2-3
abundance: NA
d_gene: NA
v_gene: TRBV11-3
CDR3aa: CASSHRTDLTDTQYF
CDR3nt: TGTGCCAGCAGCCACAGGACAGACCTCACAGATACGCAGTATTTT

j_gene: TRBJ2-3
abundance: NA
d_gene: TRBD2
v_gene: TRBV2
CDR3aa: CASIKSSGGASTDTQYF
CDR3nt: TGTGCCAGCATCAAGTCGAGCGGGGGAGCTAGCACAGATACGCAGTATTTT

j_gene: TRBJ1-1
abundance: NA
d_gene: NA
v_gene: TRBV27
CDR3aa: CASSRGLNTEAFF
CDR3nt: TGTGCCAGCAGCCGGGGCCTGAACACTGAAGCTTTCTTT

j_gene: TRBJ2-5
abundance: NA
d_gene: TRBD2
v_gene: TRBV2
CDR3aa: CASSELIAGERETQYF
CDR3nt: TGTGCCAGCAGTGAATTAATAGCGGGGGAGCGTGAGACCCAGTACTTC

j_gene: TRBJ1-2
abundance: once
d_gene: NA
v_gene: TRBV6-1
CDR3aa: CASSEVNSNGGYTF
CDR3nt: TGTGCCAGCAGTGAAGTAAACAGCAACGGTGGCTACACCTTC

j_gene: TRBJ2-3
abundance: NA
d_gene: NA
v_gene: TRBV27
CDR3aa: CASVPSHSTDTQYF
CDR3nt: TGTGCCAGCGTCCCGTCCCACAGCACAGATACGCAGTATTTT

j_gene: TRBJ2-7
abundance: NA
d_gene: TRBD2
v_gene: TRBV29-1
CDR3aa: CSARGAGETYEQYF
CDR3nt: TGCAGCGCCCGCGGAGCGGGAGAGACCTACGAGCAGTACTTC

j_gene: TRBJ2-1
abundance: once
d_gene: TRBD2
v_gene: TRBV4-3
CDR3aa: CASSQVEGLPSDEQFF
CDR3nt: TGCGCCAGCAGCCAAGTTGAGGGACTACCCTCCGATGAGCAGTTCTTC

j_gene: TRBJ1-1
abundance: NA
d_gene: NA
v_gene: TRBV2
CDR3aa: CASNGGQTEMNTEAFF
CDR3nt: TGTGCCAGCAACGGGGGGCAGACAGAAATGAACACTGAAGCTTTCTTT

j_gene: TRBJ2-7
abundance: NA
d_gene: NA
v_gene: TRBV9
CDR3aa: CASSPFDSVMYEQYF
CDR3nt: TGTGCCAGCAGCCCCTTTGACAGTGTTATGTACGAGCAGTACTTC

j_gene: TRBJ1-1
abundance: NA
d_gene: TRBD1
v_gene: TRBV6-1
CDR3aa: CASSARTGRTEAFF
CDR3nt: TGTGCCAGCAGCGCGAGGACAGGGCGCACTGAAGCTTTCTTT

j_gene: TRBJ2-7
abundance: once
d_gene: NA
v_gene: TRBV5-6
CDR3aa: CASSLAFMGYEQYF
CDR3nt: TGTGCCAGCAGCTTGGCCTTTATGGGCTACGAGCAGTACTTC

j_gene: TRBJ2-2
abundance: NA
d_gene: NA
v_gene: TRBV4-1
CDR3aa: CASSQESGPGELFF
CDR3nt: TGCGCCAGCAGCCAAGAATCAGGGCCCGGGGAGCTGTTTTTT

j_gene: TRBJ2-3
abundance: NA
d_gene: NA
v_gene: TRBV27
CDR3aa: CASSSGPADTQYF
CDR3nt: TGTGCCAGCAGCAGCGGTCCAGCAGATACGCAGTATTTT

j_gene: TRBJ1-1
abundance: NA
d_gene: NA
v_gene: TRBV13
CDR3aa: CASSQGQRNTEAFF
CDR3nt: TGTGCCAGCAGCCAGGGCCAACGAAACACTGAAGCTTTCTTT

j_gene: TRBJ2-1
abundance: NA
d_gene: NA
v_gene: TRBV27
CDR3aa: CASRHLANEQFF
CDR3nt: TGTGCCAGCAGGCATCTAGCGAATGAGCAGTTCTTC

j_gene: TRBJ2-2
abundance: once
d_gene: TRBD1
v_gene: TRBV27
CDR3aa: CASGTGGLNTGELFF
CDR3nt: TGTGCCAGCGGCACAGGGGGCTTGAACACCGGGGAGCTGTTTTTT

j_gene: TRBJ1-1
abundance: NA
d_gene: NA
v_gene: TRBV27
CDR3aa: CASSLSQGRSTEAFF
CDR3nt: TGTGCCAGCAGTTTATCCCAGGGGCGGAGTACTGAAGCTTTCTTT

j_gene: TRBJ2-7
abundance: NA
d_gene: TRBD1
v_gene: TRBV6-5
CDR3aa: CASSPSGTGDEQYF
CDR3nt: TGTGCCAGCAGTCCATCCGGGACAGGGGACGAGCAGTACTTC

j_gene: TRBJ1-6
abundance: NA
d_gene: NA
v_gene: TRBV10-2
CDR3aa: CASSESPATIYNSPLHF
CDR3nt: TGCGCCAGCAGTGAGTCGCCGGCAACCATCTATAATTCACCCCTCCACTTT

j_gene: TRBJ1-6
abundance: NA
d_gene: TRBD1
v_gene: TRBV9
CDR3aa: CASSVGGPAGGSPLHF
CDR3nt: TGTGCCAGCAGCGTGGGGGGACCCGCAGGGGGGTCACCCCTCCACTTT

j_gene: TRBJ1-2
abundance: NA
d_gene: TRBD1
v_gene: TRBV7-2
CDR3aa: CVQQGANYGYTF
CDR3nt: TGTGTCCAGCAGGGGGCGAACTATGGCTACACCTTC